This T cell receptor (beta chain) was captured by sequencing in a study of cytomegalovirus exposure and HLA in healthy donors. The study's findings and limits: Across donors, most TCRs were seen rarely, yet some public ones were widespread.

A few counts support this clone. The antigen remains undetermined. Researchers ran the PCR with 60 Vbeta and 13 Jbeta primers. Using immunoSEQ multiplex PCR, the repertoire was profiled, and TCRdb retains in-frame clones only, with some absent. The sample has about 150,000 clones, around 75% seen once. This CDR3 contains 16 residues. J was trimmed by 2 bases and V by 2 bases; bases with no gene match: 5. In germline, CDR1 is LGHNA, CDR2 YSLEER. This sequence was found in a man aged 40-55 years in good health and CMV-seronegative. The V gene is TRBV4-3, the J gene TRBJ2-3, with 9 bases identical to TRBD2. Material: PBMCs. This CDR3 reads CASSQQASGNTDTQYF. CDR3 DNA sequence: TGCGCCAGCAGCCAACAGGCTAGCGGGAACACAGATACGCAGTATTTT.